One sample yielded the 8 T cell receptor beta chains listed below, sequenced in a study of cytomegalovirus exposure and HLA in healthy donors. Primers for the PCR totalled 60 Vbeta and 13 Jbeta. Sequencing was performed with immunoSEQ multiplex PCR; in TCRdb, only in-frame clones are kept and a portion is missing. Of 95,000 to 150,000 clones listed, roughly 80% are singletons. The source material was PBMCs. The receptors originated from a man aged 18 to 30 in good health and CMV-seropositive.

This chain links TRBV7-8 with TRBJ1-1; D is undetermined. From germline, CDR1 is SGHVS and CDR2 FQNEAQ. V was clipped by 8 bases and J by 4 bases, with 11 bases between them. This CDR3 contains 12 residues. The CDR3 DNA is TGTGCCAGCCTGCGGGTAGGCACTGAAGCTTTCTTT. It translates to CASLRVGTEAFF.

V and J are TRBV30 and TRBJ2-3, with no clear D. The V and J ends lost 4 bases and 4 bases respectively, with 6 bases between them. This CDR3 contains 11 residues. Germline V gene sequence: CDR1 GTSNPN, CDR2 SVGIG (reference sequence). CDR3 in DNA: TGTGCCTGGACTACCGCAGATACGCAGTATTTT. Protein sequence: CAWTTADTQYF.

The gene calls are TRBV30 and TRBJ1-3; possibly TRBD1 for D (6 bases). The CDR3 extends over 12 amino acids. The V gene's germline CDR1 is GTSNPN and CDR2 SVGIG (reference sequence). V shed 7 bases and J shed 0 bases, with 7 bases lying between them. For the CDR3, the DNA is TGTGCCTTGGACAGCTCTGGAAACACCATATATTTT. This encodes CALDSSGNTIYF.

This chain connects TRBV5-1 to TRBJ1-2; D is uncertain. V was shortened by 0 bases and J by 6 bases, with 12 bases between the two germline ends. The germline gives CDR1 SGHRS, CDR2 YFSETQ. The CDR3 consists of 14 residues. The CDR3 is CASSLARVQDGYTF. DNA for the CDR3: TGCGCCAGCAGCTTGGCGAGGGTTCAGGATGGCTACACCTTC.

The chain is built from TRBV5-3 and TRBJ1-2; 7 bases match TRBD1. TRBV5-3 is annotated as an ORF whose role is uncertain. The CDR3 length is 15 residues. J gave up 3 bases and V 4 bases, and 9 bases lay outside the gene matches. CDR3 amino acids: CARSLDGTAYYGYTF. The CDR3 DNA is TGTGCCAGAAGCCTGGACGGGACAGCATACTATGGCTACACCTTC.

V usage is TRBV23-1 and J usage is TRBJ1-2, with 11 positions matching TRBD1. TRBV23-1 is given ORF status, its function remaining uncertain. V shed 3 bases, J shed 2 bases, and the junction held 2 bases outside the gene matches. The CDR3 contains 15 residues. CDR3 loop: CASSHRTGGNYGYTF. CDR3 DNA sequence: TGCGCCAGCAGTCACAGGACAGGGGGCAACTATGGCTACACCTTC.

The chain couples TRBV6-6 to TRBJ2-2, with 7 bases aligning to TRBD1. The CDR3 runs to 12 residues. After removal of 5 bases from V and 7 bases from J, the junction contained 1 base not matched to a gene. Per the germline V gene, CDR1 is MNHNY and CDR2 is SVGAGI (reference sequence). The chain's CDR3 is CASSPGGGELFF. CDR3 bases: TGTGCCAGCAGTCCAGGGGGCGGGGAGCTGTTTTTT.

V is TRBV2 and J is TRBJ2-3, with 8 bases identical to TRBD1. CDR1 is SNHLY and CDR2 is FYNNEI in the germline V gene. V shed 9 bases and J 1 base; nucleotides not matched to a gene: 6. There are 14 residues in the CDR3. The CDR3 is CARQVGQGTDTQYF. As DNA, the CDR3 is TGTGCCAGACAGGTGGGACAGGGCACAGATACGCAGTATTTT. The complete variable domain, with remaining parts taken from reference TRBV2 and TRBJ2-3, reads EPEVTQTPSHQVTQMGQEVILRCVPISNHLYFYWYRQILGQKVEFLVSFYNNEISEKSEIFDDQFSVERPDGSNFTLKIRSTKLEDSAMYFCARQVGQGTDTQYFGPGTRLTVL.